The rows below give T cell receptor beta chains drawn from one sample of a study of memory CD4+ T cells and cytomegalovirus serostatus. This table comes from immunoSEQ multiplex PCR, and its TCRdb copy is limited to in-frame clones, with some not included. Seen here are tens of thousands of clones, roughly 77% observed once, and the top ten hold about 2.7%. Sequenced input: memory CD4+ T cells from blood. The receptors come from an adult in good health and CMV-seropositive. CDR3s include the opening cysteine and the closing phenylalanine or tryptophan. A D gene is named only where the DNA matches it firmly. For some rows the clone size is stated as once, few or many, or as a class when expanded; others skip it.

TRBJ1-5 | 19 | TRBD1 | once | TRBV2 | CASSERGGTGGYSNQPQHF | TGTGCCAGCAGTGAACGTGGGGGGACAGGGGGTTATAGCAATCAGCCCCAGCATTTT
TRBJ2-7 | 12 | - | - | TRBV5-5 | CASSLRDPQRYF | TGTGCCAGCAGCTTGAGGGACCCCCAGCGGTACTTC
TRBJ1-3 | 16 | - | - | TRBV4-1 | CASSQPGQGSGNTIYF | TGCGCCAGCAGCCAACCGGGACAAGGCTCTGGAAACACCATATATTTT
TRBJ2-7 | 14 | - | - | TRBV28 | CASSFSGGSYEQYF | TGTGCCAGCAGTTTCTCAGGGGGGTCCTACGAGCAGTACTTC
TRBJ2-4 | 15 | - | - | TRBV5-6 | CASSDGKLAKNIQYF | TGTGCCAGTTCGGACGGGAAGCTAGCCAAAAACATTCAGTACTTC
TRBJ1-3 | 15 | - | once | TRBV7-2 | CASSLGPASGNTIYF | TGTGCCAGCAGCTTAGGCCCAGCGTCTGGAAACACCATATATTTT
TRBJ1-5 | 15 | - | - | TRBV28 | CASTPRGEDNQPQHF | TGTGCCAGCACTCCCCGGGGGGAGGATAATCAGCCCCAGCATTTT
TRBJ1-5 | 13 | - | once | TRBV7-3 | CASSLYNNQPQHF | TGTGCCAGCAGCCTCTACAACAATCAGCCCCAGCATTTT
TRBJ1-1 | 15 | - | - | TRBV5-3 | CARSPRSGVNTEAFF | TGTGCCAGAAGCCCCAGATCCGGGGTGAACACTGAAGCTTTCTTT
TRBJ1-2 | 16 | - | - | TRBV7-8 | CASSAMDSPDHYGYTF | TGTGCCAGCAGCGCCATGGACAGCCCAGATCACTATGGCTACACCTTC
TRBJ1-3 | 17 | - | few | TRBV18 | CASSPELPGDSGNTIYF | TGTGCCAGCTCACCGGAATTGCCGGGGGACTCTGGAAACACCATATATTTT
TRBJ1-5 | 16 | TRBD1 | - | TRBV18 | CASSPAGTGNIQPQHF | TGTGCCAGCTCTCCCGCCGGGACAGGGAATATTCAGCCCCAGCATTTT
TRBJ1-1 | 13 | - | - | TRBV6-6 | CASIQGTVAEAFF | TGTGCCAGCATACAGGGTACCGTCGCTGAAGCTTTCTTT
TRBJ1-2 | 14 | TRBD1 | - | TRBV30 | CAWSVQGASYGYTF | TGTGCCTGGAGCGTACAGGGGGCCAGCTATGGCTACACCTTC
TRBJ1-2 | 14 | - | once | TRBV28 | CASSLISPIHGYTF | TGTGCCAGCAGTTTAATCTCGCCTATTCATGGCTACACCTTC
TRBJ2-7 | 15 | - | once | TRBV5-4 | CASSPRGLGVDEQYF | TGTGCCAGCAGCCCCCGGGGCCTTGGGGTAGACGAGCAGTACTTC
TRBJ1-1 | 15 | TRBD1 | few | TRBV10-3 | CAIRAGTGANTEAFF | TGTGCCATCAGGGCCGGGACAGGGGCCAACACTGAAGCTTTCTTT
TRBJ1-1 | 14 | - | - | TRBV18 | CASSQRETYTEAFF | TGTGCCAGCTCGCAGAGAGAGACTTACACTGAAGCTTTCTTT
TRBJ2-1 | 15 | TRBD2 | - | TRBV5-6 | CASREREKSYNEQFF | TGTGCCAGCAGAGAGCGGGAGAAATCCTACAATGAGCAGTTCTTC
TRBJ2-7 | 12 | - | - | TRBV28 | CASSQVSYEQYF | TGTGCCAGCAGCCAGGTATCCTACGAGCAGTACTTC
TRBJ2-2 | 15 | - | - | TRBV7-2 | CASSPGVRSTGELFF | TGTGCCAGCAGTCCCGGGGTTCGTTCCACCGGGGAGCTGTTTTTT
TRBJ2-5 | 13 | - | - | TRBV30 | CAWSPLAAETQYF | TGTGCCTGGAGTCCGCTAGCAGCAGAGACCCAGTACTTC
TRBJ2-3 | 14 | - | - | TRBV29-1 | CSVDPGLSTDTQYF | TGCAGCGTTGACCCGGGACTGAGCACAGATACGCAGTATTTT
TRBJ2-7 | 14 | TRBD1 | - | TRBV5-1 | CASSVQGQGYEQYF | TGCGCCAGCAGCGTTCAAGGACAGGGCTACGAGCAGTACTTC
TRBJ2-7 | 16 | TRBD2 | - | TRBV6-1 | CASSDPLAGGYYEQYF | TGTGCCAGCAGTGACCCCCTAGCGGGAGGTTACTACGAGCAGTACTTC
TRBJ2-3 | 13 | - | - | TRBV6-1 | CASSATGADTQYF | TGTGCCAGCAGTGCTACCGGGGCAGATACGCAGTATTTT
TRBJ1-5 | 15 | - | - | TRBV28 | CASRGVGLRGQPQHF | TGTGCCAGCAGGGGTGTGGGGCTTAGGGGTCAGCCCCAGCATTTT
TRBJ2-2 | 15 | TRBD2 | few | TRBV6-1 | CASSVTSGNTGELFF | TGTGCCAGCAGTGTCACTAGCGGTAACACCGGGGAGCTGTTTTTT
TRBJ2-1 | 17 | - | once | TRBV30 | CAWMKSFVVSSYHEQFF | TGTGCCTGGATGAAGTCCTTCGTGGTTTCATCTTATCATGAGCAGTTCTTC